This is a list of T cell receptor beta chains from one sample in a study of vaccination and CD4 T cells after COVID-19. The antigens these receptors bind are not known. TCRdb reanalysed the PCR reads using MiXCR and keeps one entry per CDR3 protein. The repertoire holds 20,000 to 25,000 distinct CDR3 sequences, with 46% as singletons. Sequencing used CD4+ T cells from blood, cultured in vitro, obtained about 7 months after SARS-CoV-2 vaccination. Receptor source: a human donor who had recovered from COVID-19. Each CDR3 is given with its conserved first and last residue. The D gene is left open where the match is weak. Only some rows state a clone size, as once, few, many or a class for expanded clones.

.,TRBV7-9,TRBJ2-7,few,CASSAEGSVRYEQYF,TGTGCCAGCAGCGCGGAGGGGAGTGTCCGCTACGAGCAGTACTTC
.,TRBV2,TRBJ1-2,.,CASSDGDLYGYTF,TGTGCCAGCAGTGATGGGGACCTCTATGGCTACACCTTC
.,TRBV27,TRBJ1-2,.,CASSLRGQVNYGYTF,TGTGCCAGCAGTTTAAGAGGCCAGGTAAACTATGGCTACACCTTC
TRBD2,TRBV7-2,TRBJ2-3,.,CASSLGLAGNTDTQYF,TGTGCCAGCAGCTTAGGACTAGCGGGTAACACAGATACGCAGTATTTT
.,TRBV7-9,TRBJ2-1,.,CASSLVWRNNEQFF,TGTGCCAGCAGCTTAGTGTGGCGGAACAATGAGCAGTTCTTC
.,TRBV6-5,TRBJ2-6,.,CASSYSVGSSGANVLTF,TGTGCCAGCAGTTACTCGGTAGGGTCTTCTGGGGCCAACGTCCTGACTTTC
.,TRBV6-1,TRBJ1-1,few,CASVGHQTGNTEAFF,TGTGCCAGCGTAGGCCACCAGACAGGGAACACTGAAGCTTTCTTT
TRBD1,TRBV6-5,TRBJ2-7,.,CASSYSGQGYYEQYF,TGTGCCAGCAGTTACTCGGGACAGGGATACTACGAGCAGTACTTC
TRBD1,TRBV27,TRBJ2-5,.,CASSPSRAGGVGTQYF,TGTGCCAGCAGTCCCAGCCGGGCAGGGGGCGTTGGGACCCAGTACTTC
TRBD2,TRBV20-1,TRBJ2-7,once,CSASDTSGGAYEQYF,TGCAGTGCTTCGGATACTAGCGGGGGAGCCTACGAGCAGTACTTC
.,TRBV20-1,TRBJ2-3,.,CSGTDPGTDTQYF,TGCAGTGGGACGGATCCGGGTACAGATACGCAGTATTTT
TRBD1,TRBV6-4,TRBJ1-6,.,CASSVYRGVSPLHF,TGTGCCAGCAGTGTTTACAGGGGGGTTTCACCCCTCCACTTT
.,TRBV5-1,TRBJ1-1,.,CASRGQGKAAFF,TGCGCCAGCAGGGGGCAGGGGAAAGCGGCTTTCTTT
.,TRBV7-8,TRBJ1-6,few,CASSLQGGRSYNSPLHF,TGTGCCAGCAGCTTACAAGGAGGAAGGTCCTATAATTCACCCCTCCACTTT
.,TRBV20-1,TRBJ2-5,.,CSARERAQETQYF,TGCAGTGCTAGAGAGCGGGCCCAAGAGACCCAGTACTTC
TRBD2,TRBV6-1,TRBJ2-3,.,CASMGRGGGDTQYF,TGTGCCAGCATGGGGCGGGGGGGTGGAGATACGCAGTATTTT
TRBD2,TRBV20-1,TRBJ2-7,few,CSAAQPRTSGSYEQYF,TGCAGTGCTGCACAACCACGGACTAGCGGCTCCTACGAGCAGTACTTC
.,TRBV20-1,TRBJ1-1,.,CSAEQDTYTEAFF,TGCAGTGCCGAGCAGGACACTTACACTGAAGCTTTCTTT
.,TRBV20-1,TRBJ1-6,.,CSARDRTGYGSPLHF,TGCAGTGCTAGAGATCGCACAGGGTACGGATCACCCCTCCACTTT
.,TRBV7-8,TRBJ2-3,.,CASSLEGRGDTQYF,TGTGCCAGCAGCTTAGAAGGACGCGGAGATACGCAGTATTTT
TRBD2,TRBV7-3,TRBJ2-1,few,CASSPSGGASYNEQFF,TGTGCCAGCAGCCCTAGCGGGGGGGCCTCCTACAATGAGCAGTTCTTC
.,TRBV7-2,TRBJ2-1,once,CASCTSPYNEQFF,TGTGCCAGCTGCACGTCCCCTTACAATGAGCAGTTCTTC
.,TRBV10-3,TRBJ2-7,.,CAISAQGHEQYF,TGTGCCATCAGTGCCCAGGGGCACGAGCAGTACTTC
TRBD2,TRBV6-1,TRBJ2-3,.,CASRGLAGFSTDTQYF,TGTGCCAGCAGAGGACTAGCGGGGTTTAGCACAGATACGCAGTATTTT
.,TRBV6-1,TRBJ1-1,.,CASSRTGAPQAEAFF,TGTGCCAGCAGTCGTACCGGGGCCCCGCAGGCTGAAGCTTTCTTT
.,TRBV10-3,TRBJ1-6,.,CAISEGPEGSPLHF,TGTGCCATCAGTGAGGGTCCTGAGGGTTCACCCCTCCACTTT
TRBD1,TRBV15,TRBJ1-2,.,CATSRDRTRTGLGYTF,TGTGCCACCAGCAGAGATCGAACTCGGACAGGGTTAGGCTACACCTTC